The source of this T cell receptor beta chain is a study of cytomegalovirus exposure and HLA in healthy donors. For the study at large: Unique TCRs numbering some 80 million, obtained from HLA-typed donors, made up an early data release. Notes on the study in general: A later analysis reported that several of the most significant clusters appeared to be linked to common viral pathogens, among them Epstein-Barr virus. What TCR beta sequences reportedly achieved was accurate prediction of HLA-A and HLA-B alleles in most subjects. Versus the approximately 700-donor mean, an Asian-associated ancestry cluster reportedly showed fewer N-insertions in a later analysis.

The V segment lost 4 bases and the J segment 2 bases; nucleotides outside the gene matches: 8. Germline CDR1 reads SGHVS; CDR2 reads FNYEAQ. The CDR3 has 17 residues. A multiplex PCR was run with 60 Vbeta primers and 13 Jbeta primers. The repertoire was sequenced with immunoSEQ multiplex PCR; TCRdb's copy has only in-frame clones and lacks some. Of 90,000 or so clones in the sample, about four fifths were seen once. On this clone: What it binds is not known.

The TCR comes from a man between 50 and 59 years old in good health and CMV-seronegative. This rearrangement joins TRBV7-6 to TRBJ2-2; 9 nucleotides align to TRBD1. The specimen sequenced was PBMCs. This chain's CDR3 is CASSYRLGQGNTGELFF. CDR3 nucleotides: TGTGCCAGCAGCTATCGACTGGGACAGGGAAACACCGGGGAGCTGTTTTTT. Together with reference TRBV7-6 and TRBJ2-2, the CDR3 gives the full variable domain: GAGVSQSPRYKVTKRGQDVALRCDPISGHVSLYWYRQALGQGPEFLTYFNYEAQQDKSGLPNDRFSAERPEGSISTLTIQRTEQRDSAMYRCASSYRLGQGNTGELFFGEGSRLTVL.